This TCR beta chain was identified in a study of identical twins (dated by TCRdb to 2016 to 2017). At the level of the whole study: TCR alpha and beta repertoires from monozygotic twins, unrelated adults of various ages and cord blood were deep-sequenced to test whether fetal clonotypes persist. To rule out contamination, replicate twin experiments were performed at different times with different library preparation protocols. Results the study describes overall, beyond this receptor: Recombination models systematically underestimated out-of-frame TCR alpha sharing in monozygotic twins but agreed with sharing between unrelated individuals. Invariant T cells such as MAIT and iNKT could partly confound zero-insertion analyses, although diverse VJ usage argued against such confounding for most clonotypes. Compared with coincidental sharing between unrelated individuals, out-of-frame TCR alpha sequences shared between twins had an excess of sequences with low generation probability. Abundant cord blood beta clonotypes had fewer insertions, young adult naive repertoires showed a similar but weaker trend, and memory repertoires showed no such trend. In beta out-of-frame sequences, excess twin sharing was weaker, because having fewer shared sequences lowered the signal-to-noise ratio. Because the same donors could not be followed over many years, the conclusions relied on cross-sectional statistical analysis.

The table lists this clonotype with a few counts. Its antigen is unknown. Base quality data are lacking; no much larger clone is found one base away. CDR1 and CDR2, per the germline V gene, are SGHTA and FQGNSA. Trimming removed 6 bases from V and 5 bases from J; the gene matches leave 17 bases unexplained. The CDR3 contains 18 residues, cysteine and phenylalanine counted. The CDR3 DNA has 54 bases and is translated from base 1. The protocol used for the library was 5' RACE. Sequenced using an Illumina HiSeq 2000. A universal primer binding site was introduced by template switching, and a unique molecular identifier was present in the final cDNA, enabling accurate counting of TCR cDNA molecules. First-strand cDNA for TCR alpha and beta chains was synthesized from specific primers in the conserved constant-segment region. To control for contamination, each cDNA library was double barcoded with a SMART-Mk sample barcode plus Illumina barcodes. TruSeq adapter sequences and Illumina sample barcodes were added in two successive PCR steps. The TCR alpha and beta cDNA libraries were sequenced on the Illumina HiSeq platform using custom primers. The authors processed their data as follows. MiGEC was used to process raw reads and extract unique molecular identifiers, and MiXCR was used to find CDR3 positions. Recombination models were inferred per individual with the repgenHMM and IGoR tools using an EM algorithm. The analysis of shared clonotypes was done with the tcR package in R, with sharing normalized by the product of cloneset sizes. To study raw recombination without the effects of thymic and clonal selection, out-of-frame nonproductive sequences were analyzed. The raw public reads went through TCRdb reprocessing: fastp at Q25, MiXCR clone calling, in-frame beta chains kept. Each record represents a unique CDR3 protein, reported with the most common genes and DNA among its rows. The V and J calls, along with clone size, are taken from TCRdb and not from the paper's own processing. The sample table holds 1.5 million or so distinct CDR3 sequences, of which around 29% were seen once. The ten largest account for approximately 0.29% of the sample.

Only healthy Caucasian donors were included. The origin of this receptor is a newborn girl in good health. In this chain, TRBV7-2 is recombined with TRBJ2-4; 9 central nucleotides agree with TRBD1. The specimen sequenced was cord blood. The nucleotides read TGTGCCAGCAGTTCCGCACCGGGACAGGGTGTTTCGGAAAACATTCAGTACTTC. Protein translation: CASSSAPGQGVSENIQYF.